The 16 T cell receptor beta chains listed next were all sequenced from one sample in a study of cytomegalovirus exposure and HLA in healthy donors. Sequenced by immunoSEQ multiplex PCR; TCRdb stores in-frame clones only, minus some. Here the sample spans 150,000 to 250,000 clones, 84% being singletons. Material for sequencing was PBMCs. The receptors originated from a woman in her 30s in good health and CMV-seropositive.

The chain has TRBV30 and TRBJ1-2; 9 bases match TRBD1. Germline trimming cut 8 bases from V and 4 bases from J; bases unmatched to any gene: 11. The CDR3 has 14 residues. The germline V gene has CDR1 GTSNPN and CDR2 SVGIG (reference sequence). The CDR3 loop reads CAANRGLWGYGYTF. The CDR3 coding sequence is TGTGCCGCAAACAGGGGGCTGTGGGGCTATGGCTACACCTTC.

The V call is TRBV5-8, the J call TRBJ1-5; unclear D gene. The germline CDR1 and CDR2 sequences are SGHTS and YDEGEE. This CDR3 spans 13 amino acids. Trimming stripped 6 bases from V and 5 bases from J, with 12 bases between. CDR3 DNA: TGTGCCAGCAAATTGGGCGTGCATCAGCCCCAGCATTTT. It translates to CASKLGVHQPQHF.

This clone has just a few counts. CDR3 in DNA: TGTGCCAGCAGTGAGAGACGGACAACAAGCACAGATACGCAGTATTTT. It encodes CASSERRTTSTDTQYF. The rearrangement joins TRBV2 to TRBJ2-3, with D tentatively TRBD1 (5 bases). The V gene lost 3 bases and the J gene lost 0 bases, with 13 bases spanning the gap. CDR3 length: 16 amino acids. Germline CDR1 SNHLY, CDR2 FYNNEI.

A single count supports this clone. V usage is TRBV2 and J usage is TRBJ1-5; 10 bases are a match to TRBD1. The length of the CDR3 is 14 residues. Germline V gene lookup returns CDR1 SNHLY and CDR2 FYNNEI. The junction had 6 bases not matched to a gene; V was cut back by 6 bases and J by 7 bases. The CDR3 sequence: CASSSTGGRQPQHF. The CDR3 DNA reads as TGTGCCAGCAGCTCGACAGGGGGCAGACAGCCCCAGCATTTT.

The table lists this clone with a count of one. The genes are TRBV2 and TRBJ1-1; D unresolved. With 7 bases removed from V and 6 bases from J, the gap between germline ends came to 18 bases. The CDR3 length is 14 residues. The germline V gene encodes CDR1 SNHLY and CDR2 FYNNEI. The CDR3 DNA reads TGTGCCAGCACCGAAGGAGGATGGGTCGCTGAAGCTTTCTTT. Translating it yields CASTEGGWVAEAFF.

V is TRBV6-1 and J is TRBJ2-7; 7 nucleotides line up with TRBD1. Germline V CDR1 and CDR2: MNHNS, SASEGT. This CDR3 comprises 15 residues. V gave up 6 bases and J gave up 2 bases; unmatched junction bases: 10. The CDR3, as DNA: TGTGCCAGCAGCTCCCCCGGGACAGTGACCTACGAGCAGTACTTC. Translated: CASSSPGTVTYEQYF.

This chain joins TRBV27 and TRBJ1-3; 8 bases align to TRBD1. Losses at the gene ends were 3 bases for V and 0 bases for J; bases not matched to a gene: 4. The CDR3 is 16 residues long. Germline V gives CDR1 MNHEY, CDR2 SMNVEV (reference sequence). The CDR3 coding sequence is TGTGCCAGCAGTTTGGAGACAGGGGTCTCTGGAAACACCATATATTTT. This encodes CASSLETGVSGNTIYF.

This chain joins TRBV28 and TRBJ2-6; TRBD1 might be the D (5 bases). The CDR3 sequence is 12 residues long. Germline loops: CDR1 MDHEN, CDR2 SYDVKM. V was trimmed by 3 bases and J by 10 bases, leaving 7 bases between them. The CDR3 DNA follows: TGTGCCAGCAGTTTTTCAGGGAACGTCCTGACTTTC. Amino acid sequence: CASSFSGNVLTF.

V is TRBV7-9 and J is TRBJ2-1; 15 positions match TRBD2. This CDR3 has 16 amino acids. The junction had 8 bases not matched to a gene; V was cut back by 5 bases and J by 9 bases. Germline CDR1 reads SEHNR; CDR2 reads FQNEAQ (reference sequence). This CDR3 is CASSLGLAGGPAEQFF. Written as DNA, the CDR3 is TGTGCCAGCAGCCTCGGACTAGCGGGAGGGCCGGCTGAGCAGTTCTTC.

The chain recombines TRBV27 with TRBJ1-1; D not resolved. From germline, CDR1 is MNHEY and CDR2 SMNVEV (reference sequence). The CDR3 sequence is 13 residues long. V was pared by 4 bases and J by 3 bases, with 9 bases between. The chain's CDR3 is CASSSREDTEAFF. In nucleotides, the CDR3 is TGTGCCAGCAGTTCCCGCGAGGACACTGAAGCTTTCTTT.

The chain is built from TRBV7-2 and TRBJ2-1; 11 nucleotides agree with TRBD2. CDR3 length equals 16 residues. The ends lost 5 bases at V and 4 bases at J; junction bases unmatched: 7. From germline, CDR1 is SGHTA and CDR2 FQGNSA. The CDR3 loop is CASSEIGTSGYNEQFF. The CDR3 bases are TGTGCCAGCAGCGAGATTGGGACTAGCGGATACAATGAGCAGTTCTTC.

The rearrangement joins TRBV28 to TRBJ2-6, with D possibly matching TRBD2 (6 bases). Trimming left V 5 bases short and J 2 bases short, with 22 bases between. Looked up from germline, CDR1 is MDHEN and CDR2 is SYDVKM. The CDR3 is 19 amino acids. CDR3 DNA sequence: TGTGCCAGCAGTCTCTCCAGTGGGAGGAGGATCCCTGGGGCCAACGTCCTGACTTTC. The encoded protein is CASSLSSGRRIPGANVLTF.

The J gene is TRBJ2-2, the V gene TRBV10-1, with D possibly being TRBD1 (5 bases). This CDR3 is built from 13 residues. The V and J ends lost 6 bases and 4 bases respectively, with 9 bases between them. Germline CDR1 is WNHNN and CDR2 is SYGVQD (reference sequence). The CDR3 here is CASRATVTGELFF. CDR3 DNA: TGCGCCAGCAGGGCGACAGTCACCGGGGAGCTGTTTTTT.

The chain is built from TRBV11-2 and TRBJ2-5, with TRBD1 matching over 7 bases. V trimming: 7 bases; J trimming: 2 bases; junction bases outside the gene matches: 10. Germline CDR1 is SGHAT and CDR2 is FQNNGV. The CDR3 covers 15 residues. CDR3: CASTMQGQMQETQYF. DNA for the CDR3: TGTGCCAGCACTATGCAGGGACAGATGCAAGAGACCCAGTACTTC.

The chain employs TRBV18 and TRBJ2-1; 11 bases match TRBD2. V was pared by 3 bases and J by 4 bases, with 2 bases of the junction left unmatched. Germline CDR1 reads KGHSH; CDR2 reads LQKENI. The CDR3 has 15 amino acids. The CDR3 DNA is TGTGCCAGCTCACCGCTAGCGGGAGGTTACAATGAGCAGTTCTTC. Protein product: CASSPLAGGYNEQFF.

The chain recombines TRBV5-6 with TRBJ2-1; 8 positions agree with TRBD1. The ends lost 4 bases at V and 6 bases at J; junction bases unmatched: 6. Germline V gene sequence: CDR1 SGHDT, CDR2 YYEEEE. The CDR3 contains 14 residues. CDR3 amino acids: CASSPDRAGNEQFF. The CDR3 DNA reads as TGTGCCAGCAGCCCGGACAGGGCTGGCAATGAGCAGTTCTTC.